The TCR beta chain under discussion was sequenced for a study of T cell responses to AZD1222 COVID-19 vaccine. Concerning this clone itself: Its matching antigen is unknown.

From germline, CDR1 is MRHNA and CDR2 SNTAGT. The CDR3 contains 16 residues. The germline V and J ends were trimmed by 4 bases and 2 bases, with 16 bases remaining between them. The method was immunoSEQ multiplex PCR; TCRdb's version includes in-frame clones alone and lacks a portion of them. The data show roughly 130,000 clones, roughly nine tenths seen once. Study-level results: Among AZD1222 vaccinees, only five to seven were seropositive at baseline. Spike-specific TCR breadth and depth were elevated following two AZD1222 doses. Unmutated variant regions are reportedly targeted by nearly half of spike-specific TCRs. Donors were largely white British and mainly female; clonal diversity was possibly underestimated.

The sequence was collected from an adult in good health. Sequencing used peripheral blood, obtained on day 0 of AZD1222 vaccination. The rearrangement uses TRBV6-4 and TRBJ2-3, with D perhaps being TRBD1 or TRBD2 (5 bases each). Written as DNA, the CDR3 is TGTGCCAGCAGTGTCCCCCGGGACCAATTCACAGATACGCAGTATTTT. Its protein product is CASSVPRDQFTDTQYF.